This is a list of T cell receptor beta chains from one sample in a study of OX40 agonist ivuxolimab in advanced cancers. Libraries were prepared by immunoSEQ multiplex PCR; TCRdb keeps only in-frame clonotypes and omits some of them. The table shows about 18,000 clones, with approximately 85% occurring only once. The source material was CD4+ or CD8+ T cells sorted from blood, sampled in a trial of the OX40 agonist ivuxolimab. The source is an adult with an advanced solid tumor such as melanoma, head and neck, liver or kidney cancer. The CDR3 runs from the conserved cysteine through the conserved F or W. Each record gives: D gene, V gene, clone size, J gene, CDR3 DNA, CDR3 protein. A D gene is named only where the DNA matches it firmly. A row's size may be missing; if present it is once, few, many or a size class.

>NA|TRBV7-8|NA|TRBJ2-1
TGTGCCAGCAGCTTAGGGAGGGAACTCAATGAGCAGTTCTTC
CASSLGRELNEQFF
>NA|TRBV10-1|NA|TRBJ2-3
TGCGCCAGCAGGGAAGGGGATACGCAGTATTTT
CASREGDTQYF
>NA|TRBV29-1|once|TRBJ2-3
TGCAGCGTTGGAGGGAGCACAGATACGCAGTATTTT
CSVGGSTDTQYF
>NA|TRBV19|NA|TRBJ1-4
TGTGCCAGTAGTAGCACACCCGCAACTAATGAAAAACTGTTTTTT
CASSSTPATNEKLFF
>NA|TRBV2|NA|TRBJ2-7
TGTGCCGGCACGACAGACTCCTACGAGCAGTACTTC
CAGTTDSYEQYF
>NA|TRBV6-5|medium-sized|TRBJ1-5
TGTGCCAGCAGTTACCGGGGGAGCAATCAGCCCCAGCATTTT
CASSYRGSNQPQHF
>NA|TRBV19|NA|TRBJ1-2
TGTGCCAGTAGTATAGGACTCCTCTACACCTTC
CASSIGLLYTF
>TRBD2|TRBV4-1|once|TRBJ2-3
TGCGCCAGCGCCCGTTGGACTAGCGGGGGATCTAGCACAGATACGCAGTATTTT
CASARWTSGGSSTDTQYF
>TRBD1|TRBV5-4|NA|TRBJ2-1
TGTGCCAGCAGCTCGGACAGGGGAGGCGAGCAGTTCTTC
CASSSDRGGEQFF
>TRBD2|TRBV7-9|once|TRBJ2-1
TGTGCCAGCAGCTTAGTTAGCGGGGGGTCGGATGAGCAGTTCTTC
CASSLVSGGSDEQFF
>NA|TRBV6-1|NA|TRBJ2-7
TGTGCCAGCCGATGGGACGAGCAGTACTTC
CASRWDEQYF
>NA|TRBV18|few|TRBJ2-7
TGTGCCAGCTCCGAGGGGCGCGCCTACGAGCAGTACTTC
CASSEGRAYEQYF
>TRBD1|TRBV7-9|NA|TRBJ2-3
TGTGCCAGCAGCTCGACAGGGGCCCTCACAGATACGCAGTATTTT
CASSSTGALTDTQYF
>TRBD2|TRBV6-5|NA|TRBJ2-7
TGTGCCAGCAGTTTATCCCCCACTAGCGGGAGTGGCGAGCAGTACTTC
CASSLSPTSGSGEQYF
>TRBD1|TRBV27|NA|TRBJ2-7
TGTGCCAGCACAAGGACAGGGGTCCACGAGCAGTACTTC
CASTRTGVHEQYF
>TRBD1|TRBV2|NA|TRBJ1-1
TGTGCCAGCAGTGGACAGGGAGGCACTGAAGCTTTCTTT
CASSGQGGTEAFF
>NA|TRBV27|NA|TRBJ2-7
TGTGCCAGCAGTTTAAGGGGTGGCGGAATTTCCTACGAGCAGTACTTC
CASSLRGGGISYEQYF
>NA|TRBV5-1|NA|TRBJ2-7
TGCGCCAGCAGCTTTTTCAACGAGCAGTACTTC
CASSFFNEQYF
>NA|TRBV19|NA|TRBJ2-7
TGTGCCAGTAGTAGTGGACCCGGTTCGTCCGGGTACTACGAGCAGTACTTC
CASSSGPGSSGYYEQYF
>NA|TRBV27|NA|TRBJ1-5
TGTGCCAGCAGTTTAAGTGTAGGCCAGCCCCAGCATTTT
CASSLSVGQPQHF
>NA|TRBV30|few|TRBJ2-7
TGTGCCTGGAGTGTTGAGGGGTTCCCCTACGAGCAGTACTTC
CAWSVEGFPYEQYF
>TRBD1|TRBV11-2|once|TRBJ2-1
TGTGCCAGCAGCCCTGGAACCGGGACAGGCGCCTACAATGAGCAGTTCTTC
CASSPGTGTGAYNEQFF
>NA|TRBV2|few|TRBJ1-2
TGTGCCAGCAGTCAAAACCCCACAGGGCTTAACTATGGCTACACCTTC
CASSQNPTGLNYGYTF
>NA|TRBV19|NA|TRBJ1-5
TGTGCCAGTAGTAACGGGGGCTCGCAGCCCCAGCATTTT
CASSNGGSQPQHF
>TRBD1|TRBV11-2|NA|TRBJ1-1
TGTGCCAGCAGCTTAGCAACAGGGGGTCTCACTGAAGCTTTCTTT
CASSLATGGLTEAFF
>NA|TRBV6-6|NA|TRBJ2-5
TGTGCCAGCAGTTCCGGGAGCGAAACGGAGACCCAGTACTTC
CASSSGSETETQYF
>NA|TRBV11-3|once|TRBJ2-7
TGTGCCAGCAGCTCAGCCTGCTACGAGCAGTACTTC
CASSSACYEQYF
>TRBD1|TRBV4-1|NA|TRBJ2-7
TGCGCCAGCAGCCTGGGGACAGGGAGCAACGAGCAGTACTTC
CASSLGTGSNEQYF
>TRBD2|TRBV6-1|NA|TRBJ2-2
TGTGCCACTCCTAGACTAGCGGGGGTTGCCGGGGAGCTGTTTTTT
CATPRLAGVAGELFF
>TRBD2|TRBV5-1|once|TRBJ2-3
TGCGCCAGCAGCTTGGGACTAGCGGCAGGGGGATATACGCAGTATTTT
CASSLGLAAGGYTQYF
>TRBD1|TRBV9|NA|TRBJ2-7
TGTGCCAGCAGCGCCGGGACAGGACCGTACGAGCAGTACTTC
CASSAGTGPYEQYF
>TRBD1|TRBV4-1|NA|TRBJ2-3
TGCGCCAGCAGTCATTCGCAGGGGGCGGCAGATACGCAGTATTTT
CASSHSQGAADTQYF
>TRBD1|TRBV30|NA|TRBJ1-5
TGTGCCTGGAGTTCCACAGGGGGCGGTCAGCCCCAGCATTTT
CAWSSTGGGQPQHF
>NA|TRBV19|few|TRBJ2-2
TGTGCCAGTACCAAGACCGGGGAGCTGTTTTTT
CASTKTGELFF
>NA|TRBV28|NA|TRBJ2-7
TGTGCCAGCAGTTTATACAGGGCAGGCGAGCAGTACTTC
CASSLYRAGEQYF
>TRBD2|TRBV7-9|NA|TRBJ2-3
TGTGCCAGCAGCTTAGGGGCGGGAGGAGGCACAGATACGCAGTATTTT
CASSLGAGGGTDTQYF
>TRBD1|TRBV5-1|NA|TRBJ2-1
TGCGCCAGCAGCTTGGGACAGGGGACGAATGAGCAGTTCTTC
CASSLGQGTNEQFF
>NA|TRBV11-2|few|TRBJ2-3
TGTGCCAGCAGCTTAGACCGATCTAGCACAGATACGCAGTATTTT
CASSLDRSSTDTQYF
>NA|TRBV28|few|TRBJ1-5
TGTGCCAGCAGTTTTAGCCAGCCCCAGCATTTT
CASSFSQPQHF
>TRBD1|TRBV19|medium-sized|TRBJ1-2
TGTGCCAGTAGGGGGGGACAGGATGGCTACACCTTC
CASRGGQDGYTF
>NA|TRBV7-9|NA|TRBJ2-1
TGTGCCAGCAGCGAGTTAAACAATGAGCAGTTCTTC
CASSELNNEQFF
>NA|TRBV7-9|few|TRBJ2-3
TGTGCCAGCAGATCAACGGATACGCAGTATTTT
CASRSTDTQYF
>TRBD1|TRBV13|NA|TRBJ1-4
TGTGCCAGTCAACAGACAGGGCGCGAAAAACTGTTTTTT
CASQQTGREKLFF
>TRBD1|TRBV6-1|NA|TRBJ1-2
TGTGCCAGCAGTGAGTCGACAGGGGACTATGGCTACACCTTC
CASSESTGDYGYTF
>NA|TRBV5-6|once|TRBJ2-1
TGTGCCAGCAGCCCAAGCAGTAGTGAGCAGTTCTTC
CASSPSSSEQFF
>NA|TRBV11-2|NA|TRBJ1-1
TGTGCCAGCAGCTTAGATGGACGGATGAACACTGAAGCTTTCTTT
CASSLDGRMNTEAFF
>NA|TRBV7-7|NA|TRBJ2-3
TGTGCCAGCAGCAGGGGACTCGAGGGGGCAGATACGCAGTATTTT
CASSRGLEGADTQYF
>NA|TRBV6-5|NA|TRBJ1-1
TGTGCCAGCAGTTACACTATGGAGCATGAAGCTTTCTTT
CASSYTMEHEAFF
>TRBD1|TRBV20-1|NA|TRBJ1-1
TGCAGTGCCAGGGGGCAGTATGAAGCTTTCTTT
CSARGQYEAFF
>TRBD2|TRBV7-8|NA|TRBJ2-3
TGTGCCAGCAGCTACCTGACTAGCGGGTTCACAGATACGCAGTATTTT
CASSYLTSGFTDTQYF
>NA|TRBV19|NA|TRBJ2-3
TGTGCCAGTAGTATAGATCAGGACTCGCCCACAGATACGCAGTATTTT
CASSIDQDSPTDTQYF
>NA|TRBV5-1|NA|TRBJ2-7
TGCGCCAGCAGCTTGGCAGGTAGCGTCTACGAGCAGTACTTC
CASSLAGSVYEQYF
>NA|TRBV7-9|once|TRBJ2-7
TGTGCCAGCAGCTCCCAGACAGTACCGCACGAGCAGTACTTC
CASSSQTVPHEQYF
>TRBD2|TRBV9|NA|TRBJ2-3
TGTGCCAGCAGCGTAGCCTCACTAGCGGGAGACGGGACAGATACGCAGTATTTT
CASSVASLAGDGTDTQYF
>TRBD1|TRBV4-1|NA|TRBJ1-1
TGCGCCAGCAGCCAAGGTAGGGGGCTAAACACTGAAGCTTTCTTT
CASSQGRGLNTEAFF
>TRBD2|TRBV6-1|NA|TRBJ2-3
TGTGCCAGCAGTGAATTCCGCGGGAGGGGCGATACGCAGTATTTT
CASSEFRGRGDTQYF
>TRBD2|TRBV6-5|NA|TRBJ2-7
TGTGCCAGCAGTGCTGCGGGGGGGGCCTACGAGCAGTACTTC
CASSAAGGAYEQYF
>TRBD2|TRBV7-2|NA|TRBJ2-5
TGTGCCAGCAGCTTAGGCTTAGCGGGAGAAGAGACCCAGTACTTC
CASSLGLAGEETQYF
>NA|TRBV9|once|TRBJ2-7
TGTGCCAGCAGCGGAGCGGAGGGATTGCAGTACTTC
CASSGAEGLQYF
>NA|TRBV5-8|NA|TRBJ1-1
TGTGCCAGCAGCTTGGAGAGGCTCACAGGGTGGAACACTGAAGCTTTCTTT
CASSLERLTGWNTEAFF